The rows below give T cell receptor beta chains drawn from one sample of a study of yellow fever vaccine responses in identical twins. TCRdb re-analysed the RT-PCR reads in MiXCR, keeping a single row per CDR3 protein. Counted here are 6,000 or so distinct CDR3 sequences, 77% occurring once; the ten biggest clones make up 2% to 3%. The sample here was T cells from blood (PBMCs), unsorted or a sorted subset (not recorded which), taken before or after yellow fever vaccination (not recorded which). The receptors derive from a woman aged 18-30 years who received the yellow fever vaccine. Both conserved end residues are part of each CDR3. The D gene is left open where the match is weak. Where a row states a size, it is once, few, many or the class of an expanded clone; other rows omit it.

clone size	D gene	V gene	J gene	CDR3 protein	CDR3 DNA
.	.	TRBV15	TRBJ1-1	CATSRPGAGYTEAFF	TGTGCCACCAGCAGGCCCGGGGCGGGATACACTGAAGCTTTCTTT
.	TRBD1	TRBV19	TRBJ1-4	CAIPGQFEKLFF	TGTGCCATCCCGGGACAGTTTGAAAAACTGTTTTTT
.	.	TRBV6-4	TRBJ1-5	CASSAYRYSNQPQHF	TGTGCCAGCAGTGCCTACAGATATAGCAATCAGCCCCAGCATTTT
few	.	TRBV20-1	TRBJ1-2	CSANSLNYGYTF	TGCAGTGCTAACAGCCTTAACTATGGCTACACCTTC
.	TRBD1	TRBV18	TRBJ1-2	CASSEMTGGGDGYTF	TGTGCCAGCTCAGAAATGACAGGGGGCGGTGATGGCTACACCTTC
.	.	TRBV29-1	TRBJ1-1	CSVKNTEAFF	TGCAGCGTCAAGAACACTGAAGCTTTCTTT
once	.	TRBV20-1	TRBJ2-7	CSARSGGGSYEQYF	TGCAGTGCTCGCTCAGGAGGCGGTTCCTACGAGCAGTACTTC
.	.	TRBV15	TRBJ1-2	CATSRGLQEQLFNYGYTF	TGTGCCACCAGCAGAGGTTTACAAGAACAACTCTTTAACTATGGCTACACCTTC
.	TRBD1	TRBV7-6	TRBJ2-2	CASSQGQGAVTGELFF	TGTGCCAGCAGCCAGGGACAGGGGGCTGTCACCGGGGAGCTGTTTTTT
few	.	TRBV3-1	TRBJ1-1	CASSQDRADEAFF	TGTGCCAGCAGCCAAGATCGGGCAGACGAAGCTTTCTTT
.	.	TRBV15	TRBJ1-2	CATSSQGYGYTF	TGTGCCACCAGCTCGCAGGGTTATGGCTACACCTTC
.	.	TRBV5-1	TRBJ1-1	CASSLSTTNTEAFF	TGCGCCAGCAGCTTGTCCACTACGAACACTGAAGCTTTCTTT
.	.	TRBV20-1	TRBJ1-2	CSANRGGYGYTF	TGCAGTGCTAATCGGGGCGGCTATGGCTACACCTTC
.	.	TRBV10-3	TRBJ1-2	CAISESEPGGYTF	TGTGCCATCAGTGAGTCTGAGCCCGGAGGCTACACCTTC
few	.	TRBV27	TRBJ1-1	CASSFGQTGTEAFF	TGTGCCAGCAGTTTTGGGCAGACTGGCACTGAAGCTTTCTTT
.	.	TRBV10-3	TRBJ2-7	CPDQAAELYEQYF	TGTCCCGATCAAGCCGCGGAACTGTACGAGCAGTACTTC
.	.	TRBV11-3	TRBJ2-1	CASSSEGTVTTLEQFF	TGTGCCAGCAGCTCCGAAGGGACTGTGACGACCCTGGAGCAGTTCTTC
once	TRBD2	TRBV14	TRBJ2-1	CASSQAGLAEFYNEQFF	TGTGCCAGCAGCCAAGCCGGACTAGCGGAGTTCTACAATGAGCAGTTCTTC
.	.	TRBV6-1	TRBJ1-1	CASTATGANTEAFF	TGTGCCAGCACCGCGACGGGGGCGAACACTGAAGCTTTCTTT
.	.	TRBV9	TRBJ2-7	CASSPGPLYEQYF	TGTGCCAGCAGCCCGGGACCCCTCTACGAGCAGTACTTC
once	.	TRBV7-3	TRBJ2-1	CASSLSGATYNEQFF	TGTGCCAGCAGCTTAAGCGGGGCCACCTACAATGAGCAGTTCTTC
.	TRBD1	TRBV6-1	TRBJ1-5	CASSRRTGDWNNQPQHF	TGTGCCAGCAGTCGTCGGACAGGGGATTGGAACAATCAGCCCCAGCATTTT
few	.	TRBV5-1	TRBJ2-5	CASNREPEKTQYF	TGCGCCAGTAACCGGGAGCCGGAGAAGACCCAGTACTTC
once	.	TRBV28	TRBJ1-2	CASSLQGYGYTF	TGTGCCAGCAGCCTACAGGGTTATGGCTACACCTTC
.	.	TRBV29-1	TRBJ2-1	CSVELGGRYNEQFF	TGCAGCGTTGAATTGGGGGGCCGCTACAATGAGCAGTTCTTC
few	TRBD1	TRBV10-3	TRBJ1-3	CAILTDRTRFSGNTIYF	TGTGCCATCCTTACGGACAGGACGCGATTCTCTGGAAACACCATATATTTT
.	.	TRBV3-1	TRBJ2-1	CASSQLSNEQFF	TGTGCCAGCAGCCAACTTAGTAATGAGCAGTTCTTC
.	.	TRBV5-1	TRBJ2-1	CASSPGNNNEQFF	TGCGCCAGCAGTCCCGGGAACAACAATGAGCAGTTCTTC
.	.	TRBV29-1	TRBJ1-2	CSVTENYGYTF	TGCAGCGTCACAGAGAACTATGGCTACACCTTC
.	TRBD1	TRBV7-3	TRBJ2-7	CASSPTGTGYEQYF	TGTGCCAGCAGCCCCACCGGGACAGGGTACGAGCAGTACTTC
.	.	TRBV29-1	TRBJ2-1	CSGLSGYNEQFF	TGCAGCGGCCTGTCCGGCTACAATGAGCAGTTCTTC
.	.	TRBV18	TRBJ2-7	CASSFSASAVKTYEQYF	TGTGCCAGCTCATTCTCGGCATCGGCGGTAAAAACCTACGAGCAGTACTTC
.	.	TRBV5-1	TRBJ1-1	CASSPPGNTEAFF	TGCGCCAGCAGCCCCCCCGGGAACACTGAAGCTTTCTTT
.	.	TRBV11-2	TRBJ2-3	CASSHNSGLGTDTQYF	TGTGCCAGCAGCCACAACTCAGGACTGGGCACAGATACGCAGTATTTT
.	TRBD1	TRBV5-1	TRBJ2-5	CASRRDREWETQYF	TGCGCCAGCCGCCGGGACAGGGAATGGGAGACCCAGTACTTC
.	.	TRBV27	TRBJ1-5	CASSLSGHQPQHF	TGTGCCAGCAGTTTATCCGGGCATCAGCCCCAGCATTTT
.	.	TRBV15	TRBJ2-1	CATSRSTGEGSIRQFF	TGTGCCACCAGCAGATCAACAGGGGAGGGGAGTATCCGGCAGTTCTTC
.	.	TRBV6-2/TRBV6-3	TRBJ1-5	CASSYSSGSNQPQHF	TGTGCCAGCAGTTACAGCTCAGGGAGCAATCAGCCCCAGCATTTT
.	.	TRBV2	TRBJ1-1	CATLPWRGTEAFF	TGTGCCACCCTTCCGTGGCGGGGCACTGAAGCTTTCTTT
.	.	TRBV18	TRBJ2-5	CASSPDREETQYF	TGTGCCAGCTCCCCTGACAGAGAAGAGACCCAGTACTTC
.	.	TRBV10-1	TRBJ2-1	CASSAANEQFF	TGCGCCAGCAGTGCCGCCAATGAGCAGTTCTTC
.	.	TRBV12-3/TRBV12-4	TRBJ2-7	CASSTGTEIVDEQYF	TGTGCCAGCAGTACGGGGACGGAGATTGTCGACGAGCAGTACTTC